This T cell receptor (beta chain) is from a study of blood T cell repertoires in COVID-19. Looking at the study overall: In each case, the material was cDNA or gDNA derived from T cells, B-cell-depleted T cells, or PBMCs.

Method: immunoSEQ multiplex PCR; TCRdb's copy keeps in-frame clones and lacks some. This table has roughly 250,000 clones, around 89% appearing once. Participants' own reports of clinical history determined their cohort assignment. The CDR3 spans 17 residues. After removal of 6 bases from V and 0 bases from J, the junction contained 8 bases not matched to a gene. CDR1 and CDR2 (germline): MDHEN, SYDVKM. The TCR was taken from a man aged 35 to 55 who had recovered from COVID-19. The J gene is TRBJ2-6, the V gene TRBV28; TRBD1 matches 7 bases. Material for sequencing was PBMCs or T cells enriched from blood (not recorded which). This CDR3 is CASSPPGQSSGANVLTF. CDR3 bases: TGTGCCAGCAGCCCGCCGGGACAGAGCTCTGGGGCCAACGTCCTGACTTTC.